One T cell receptor beta chain is described in this entry. Antigen specificity is unknown. For the second PCR, which ran for roughly 7 to 11 cycles, a sample-barcoded 5' primer and a J-beta primer mix were used. TCRdb re-derived calls from the 5' RACE reads in MiXCR, one entry per CDR3 protein. The sample has about 1 million distinct CDR3 sequences; 40% to 45% are singletons. This sample is part of a study of blood T cells in healthy people across ages. The study's findings and limits: Versus aged donors, long-lived donors had higher diversity and more naive CD4+ cells. Diversity of TCR beta per million T cells declined in a roughly linear way with age.

Germline V gene data show CDR1 as LNHNV and CDR2 as YYDKDF (reference sequence). CDR3 length equals 15 residues. The clonotype comes from a woman aged 55-69 years in good health. The V and J genes are TRBV15 and TRBJ2-5; D gene unclear. The better agreement between TRBJ2-7 and the DNA end casts doubt on the J call. Material for sequencing was blood. CDR3 protein: CATSRDNRHFYEQYF. The DNA of the CDR3 is TGTGCCACCAGCAGAGATAACCGACATTTCTACGAGCAGTACTTC.